The 3 T cell receptor beta chains given below trace back to one sample, sequenced in a study of CD8 T cell repertoires and HIV-1 epitope variants (dated by TCRdb to 2018 to 2021). Preparation of the library involved the immunoSEQ multiplex PCR assay. TCRdb holds this immuneACCESS table with in-frame rearrangements only. Some clones are missing; in checked studies, unresolved V genes explain under half, and the rest has no known cause. A total of over 4,500 clones appear in this sample, approximately 61% of them only once. The ten largest clones add up to around 43% of the sample. No cognate antigen is known for these TCRs. The sample consisted of cultured CD8+ T cells derived from PBMCs. Source of these receptors: a male donor with HIV.

The chain uses TRBV7-6 and TRBJ2-3; 9 bases are a match to TRBD1. Germline CDR1 reads SGHVS; CDR2 reads FNYEAQ. Germline trimming cut 3 bases from V and 2 bases from J; bases unmatched to any gene: 12. This CDR3 comprises 18 residues. The CDR3 coding sequence is TGTGCCAGCAGCTTCTCGAGAGGGACAGGGACCCTCACAGATACGCAGTATTTT. Translation: CASSFSRGTGTLTDTQYF. Variable domain in full (rest from reference TRBV7-6 and TRBJ2-3): GAGVSQSPRYKVTKRGQDVALRCDPISGHVSLYWYRQALGQGPEFLTYFNYEAQQDKSGLPNDRFSAERPEGSISTLTIQRTEQRDSAMYRCASSFSRGTGTLTDTQYFGPGTRLTVL.

This chain joins TRBV19 and TRBJ2-1; 10 bases agree with TRBD2. The CDR3 contains 15 residues. After removal of 7 bases from V and 5 bases from J, the junction contained 8 bases not matched to a gene. Germline CDR1 and CDR2: LNHDA and SQIVND (reference sequence). The CDR3 loop is CASTALAGDDNEQFF. In nucleotides, the CDR3 is TGTGCCAGTACCGCCCTAGCGGGGGACGACAATGAGCAGTTCTTC.

The gene calls are TRBV4-3 and TRBJ1-4, with D hard to call. There are 13 residues in the CDR3. V was trimmed by 1 base and J by 10 bases, leaving 10 bases between them. CDR1 is LGHNA, CDR2 YSLEER, per germline. The CDR3 loop reads CASSQGRKGKLFF. The CDR3 bases are TGCGCCAGCAGCCAAGGGAGGAAAGGAAAACTGTTTTTT.